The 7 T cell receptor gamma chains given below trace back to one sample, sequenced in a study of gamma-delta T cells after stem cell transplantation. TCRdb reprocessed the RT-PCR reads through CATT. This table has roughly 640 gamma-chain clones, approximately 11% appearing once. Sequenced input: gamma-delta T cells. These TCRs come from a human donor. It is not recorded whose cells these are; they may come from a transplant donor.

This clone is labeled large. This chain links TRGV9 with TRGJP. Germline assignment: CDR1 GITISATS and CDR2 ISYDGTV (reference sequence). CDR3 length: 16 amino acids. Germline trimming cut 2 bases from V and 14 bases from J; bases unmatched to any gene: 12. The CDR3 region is CALWEANGSRKKIKVF. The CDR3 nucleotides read TGTGCCTTGTGGGAGGCGAACGGATCGCGCAAAAAAATCAAGGTATTT.

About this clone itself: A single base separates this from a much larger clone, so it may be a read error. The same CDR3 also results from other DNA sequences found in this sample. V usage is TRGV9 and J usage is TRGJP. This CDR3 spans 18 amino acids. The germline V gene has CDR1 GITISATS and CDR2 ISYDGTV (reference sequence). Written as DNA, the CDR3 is TGCGCCTTGTGGGAGGGCCCCAAGGAAGAGTTGGGCAAAAAAATCAAGGTATTT. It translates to CALWEGPKEELGKKIKVF.

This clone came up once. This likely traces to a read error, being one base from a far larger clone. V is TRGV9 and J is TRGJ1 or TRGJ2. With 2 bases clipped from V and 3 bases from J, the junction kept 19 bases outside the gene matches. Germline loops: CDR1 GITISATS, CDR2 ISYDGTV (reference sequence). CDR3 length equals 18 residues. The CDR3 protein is CALWEAYRRAFRYYKKLF. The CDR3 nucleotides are TGTGCCTTGTGGGAGGCCTATCGCCGGGCCTTTCGTTATTATAAGAAACTCTTT.

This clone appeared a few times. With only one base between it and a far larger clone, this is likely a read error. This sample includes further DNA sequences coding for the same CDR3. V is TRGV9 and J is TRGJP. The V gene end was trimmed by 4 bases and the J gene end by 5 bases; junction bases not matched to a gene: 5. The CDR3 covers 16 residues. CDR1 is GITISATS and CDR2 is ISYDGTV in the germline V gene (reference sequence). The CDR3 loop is CALWDLEELGKKIKVF. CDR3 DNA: TGTGCCTTGTGGGACTTGGAAGAGTTGGGCAAAAAAATCAAGGTATTT.

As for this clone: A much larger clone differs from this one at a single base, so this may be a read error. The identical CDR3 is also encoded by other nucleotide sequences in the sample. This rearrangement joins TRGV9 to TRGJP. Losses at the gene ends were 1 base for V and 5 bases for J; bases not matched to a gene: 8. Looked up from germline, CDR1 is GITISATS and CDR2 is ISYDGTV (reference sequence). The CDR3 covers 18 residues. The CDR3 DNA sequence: TGTGCCTTGTGGGAGGTTCAAAGTGAAGAGTTGGGCAAAAAAATCAAGGTATTT. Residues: CALWEVQSEELGKKIKVF.

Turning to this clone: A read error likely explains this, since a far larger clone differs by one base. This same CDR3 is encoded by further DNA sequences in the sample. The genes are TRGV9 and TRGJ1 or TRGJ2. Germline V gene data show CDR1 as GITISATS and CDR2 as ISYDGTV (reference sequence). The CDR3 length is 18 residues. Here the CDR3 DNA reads TGTGCCTTGTGGGAGGCCTATCGCCGGGCCTTTAGTTATTATAAGAAACTATTT. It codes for CALWEAYRRAFSYYKKLF.

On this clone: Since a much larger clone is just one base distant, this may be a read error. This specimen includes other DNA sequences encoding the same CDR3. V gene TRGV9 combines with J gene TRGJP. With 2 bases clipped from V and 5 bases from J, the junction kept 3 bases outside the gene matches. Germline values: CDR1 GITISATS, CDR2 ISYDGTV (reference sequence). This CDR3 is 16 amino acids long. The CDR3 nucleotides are TGTGCCTTGTGGGAGGGGAAAGAGTTGGGCAAAAAAATCAAGGTATTT. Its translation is CALWEGKELGKKIKVF.